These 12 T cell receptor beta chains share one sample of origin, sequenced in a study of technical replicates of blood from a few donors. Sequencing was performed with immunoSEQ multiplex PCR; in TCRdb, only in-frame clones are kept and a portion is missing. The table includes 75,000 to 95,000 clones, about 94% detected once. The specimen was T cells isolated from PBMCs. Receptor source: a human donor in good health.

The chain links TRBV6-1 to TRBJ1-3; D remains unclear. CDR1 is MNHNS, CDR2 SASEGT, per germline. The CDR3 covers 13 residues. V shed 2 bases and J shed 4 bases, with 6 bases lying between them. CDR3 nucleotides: TGTGCCAGCAGTGAAACACAAGGAAACACCATATATTTT. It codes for CASSETQGNTIYF.

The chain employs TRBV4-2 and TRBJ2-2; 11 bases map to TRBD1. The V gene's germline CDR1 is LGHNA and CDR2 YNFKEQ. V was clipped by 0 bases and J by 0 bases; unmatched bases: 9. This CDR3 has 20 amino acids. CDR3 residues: CASSQDVPGQGVTNTGELFF. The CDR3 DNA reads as TGTGCCAGCAGCCAAGATGTGCCGGGACAGGGGGTAACGAACACCGGGGAGCTGTTTTTT.

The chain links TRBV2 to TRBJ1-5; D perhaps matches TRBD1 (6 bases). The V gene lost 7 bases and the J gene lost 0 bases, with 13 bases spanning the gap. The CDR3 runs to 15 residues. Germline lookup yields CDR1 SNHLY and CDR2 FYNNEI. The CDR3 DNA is TGTGCCAGCACCCTGGGGGCTTATAGCAATCAGCCCCAGCATTTT. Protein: CASTLGAYSNQPQHF.

The DNA for the CDR3 is TGTGCCAGCAGCTCCGGACAGGGAACCGTCGGGGAGCTGTTTTTT. It translates to CASSSGQGTVGELFF. The gene calls are TRBV11-3 and TRBJ2-2, with 8 positions matching TRBD1. Germline values: CDR1 SGHNT, CDR2 YENEEA. The ends lost 4 bases at V and 7 bases at J; junction bases unmatched: 8. This CDR3 is 15 amino acids long.

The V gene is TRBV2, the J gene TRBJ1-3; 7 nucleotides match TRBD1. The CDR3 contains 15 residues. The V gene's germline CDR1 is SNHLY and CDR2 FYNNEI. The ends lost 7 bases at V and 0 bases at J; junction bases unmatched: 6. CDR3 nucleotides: TGTGCCAGCACCGAGGGACAGACCTCTGGAAACACCATATATTTT. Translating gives CASTEGQTSGNTIYF. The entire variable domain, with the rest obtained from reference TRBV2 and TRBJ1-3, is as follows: EPEVTQTPSHQVTQMGQEVILRCVPISNHLYFYWYRQILGQKVEFLVSFYNNEISEKSEIFDDQFSVERPDGSNFTLKIRSTKLEDSAMYFCASTEGQTSGNTIYFGEGSWLTVV.

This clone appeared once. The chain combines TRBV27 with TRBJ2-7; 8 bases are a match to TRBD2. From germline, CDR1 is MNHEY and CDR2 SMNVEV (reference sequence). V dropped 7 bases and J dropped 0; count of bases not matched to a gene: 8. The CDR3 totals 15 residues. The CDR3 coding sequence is TGTGCCAGCAAACTGGCGGGGGGCGACTCCTACGAGCAGTACTTC. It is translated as CASKLAGGDSYEQYF.

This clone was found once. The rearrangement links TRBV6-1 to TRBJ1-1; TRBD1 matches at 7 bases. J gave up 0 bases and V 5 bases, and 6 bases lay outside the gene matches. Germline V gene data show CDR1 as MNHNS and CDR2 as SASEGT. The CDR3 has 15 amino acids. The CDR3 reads CASSRKQGMNTEAFF. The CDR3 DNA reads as TGTGCCAGCAGTCGAAAACAGGGGATGAACACTGAAGCTTTCTTT.

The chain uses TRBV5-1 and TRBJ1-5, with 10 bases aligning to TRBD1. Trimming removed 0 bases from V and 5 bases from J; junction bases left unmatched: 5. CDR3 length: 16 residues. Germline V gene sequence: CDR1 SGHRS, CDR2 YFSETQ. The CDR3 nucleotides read TGCGCCAGCAGCTTGGCCGGGACAGGGGAGGATCAGCCCCAGCATTTT. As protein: CASSLAGTGEDQPQHF.

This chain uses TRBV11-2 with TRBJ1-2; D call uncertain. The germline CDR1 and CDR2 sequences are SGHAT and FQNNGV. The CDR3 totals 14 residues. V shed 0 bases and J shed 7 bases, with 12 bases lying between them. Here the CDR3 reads CASSLDRGSGGYTF. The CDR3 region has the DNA TGTGCCAGCAGCTTAGATAGAGGGAGCGGTGGCTACACCTTC. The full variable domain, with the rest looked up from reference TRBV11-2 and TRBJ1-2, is EAGVAQSPRYKIIEKRQSVAFWCNPISGHATLYWYQQILGQGPKLLIQFQNNGVVDDSQLPKDRFSAERLKGVDSTLKIQPAKLEDSAVYLCASSLDRGSGGYTFGSGTRLTVV.

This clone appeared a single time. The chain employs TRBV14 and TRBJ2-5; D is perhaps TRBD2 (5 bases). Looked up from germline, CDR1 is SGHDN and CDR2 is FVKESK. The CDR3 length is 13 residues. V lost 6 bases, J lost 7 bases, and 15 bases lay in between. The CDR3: CASRDSPAGTQYF. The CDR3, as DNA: TGTGCCAGCAGGGACTCACCAGCAGGGACCCAGTACTTC.

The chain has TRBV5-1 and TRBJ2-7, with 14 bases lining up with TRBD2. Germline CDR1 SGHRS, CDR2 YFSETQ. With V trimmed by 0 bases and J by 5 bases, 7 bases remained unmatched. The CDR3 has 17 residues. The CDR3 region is CASSLGLAGGPGDEQYF. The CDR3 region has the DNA TGCGCCAGCAGCTTGGGACTAGCGGGAGGGCCAGGAGACGAGCAGTACTTC.

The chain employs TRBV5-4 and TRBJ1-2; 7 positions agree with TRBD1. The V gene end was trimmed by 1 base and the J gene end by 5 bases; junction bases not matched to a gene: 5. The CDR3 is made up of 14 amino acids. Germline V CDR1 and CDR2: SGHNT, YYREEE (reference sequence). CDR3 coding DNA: TGTGCCAGCAGCTTGAAGGGGGCGCTTTATGGCTACACCTTC. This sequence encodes CASSLKGALYGYTF.